This passage covers 2 T cell receptor beta chains from one sample sequenced in a study of cytomegalovirus exposure and HLA in healthy donors. The PCR had 60 Vbeta and 13 Jbeta primers. Generated by immunoSEQ multiplex PCR, the TCRdb table keeps only in-frame clones and is missing some. The repertoire includes under 200,000 clones, about four fifths of them detected once, and 6.5% to 7.5% sits in the top ten. Sequenced: PBMCs. These receptors all stem from a woman between 25 and 40 years old in good health and CMV-seropositive.

The V gene is TRBV2, the J gene TRBJ2-1; 13 bases align to TRBD2. Germline lookup yields CDR1 SNHLY and CDR2 FYNNEI. CDR3 size: 13 residues. The ends lost 8 bases at V and 12 bases at J; junction bases unmatched: 7. The CDR3 DNA reads as TGTGCCAGCCGACTAGCGGGGGGCCTCGGGCAGTTCTTC. It translates to CASRLAGGLGQFF.

This CDR3 reads CSARYNSPLHF. In nucleotides, the CDR3 is TGCAGTGCTCGTTATAATTCACCCCTCCACTTT. The V call is TRBV20-1, the J call TRBJ1-6, with unresolved D. The V end lost 5 bases, the J end lost 4 bases, and 3 bases lay between the germline ends. Germline CDR1 DFQATT, CDR2 SNEGSKA (reference sequence). The CDR3 contains 11 residues.